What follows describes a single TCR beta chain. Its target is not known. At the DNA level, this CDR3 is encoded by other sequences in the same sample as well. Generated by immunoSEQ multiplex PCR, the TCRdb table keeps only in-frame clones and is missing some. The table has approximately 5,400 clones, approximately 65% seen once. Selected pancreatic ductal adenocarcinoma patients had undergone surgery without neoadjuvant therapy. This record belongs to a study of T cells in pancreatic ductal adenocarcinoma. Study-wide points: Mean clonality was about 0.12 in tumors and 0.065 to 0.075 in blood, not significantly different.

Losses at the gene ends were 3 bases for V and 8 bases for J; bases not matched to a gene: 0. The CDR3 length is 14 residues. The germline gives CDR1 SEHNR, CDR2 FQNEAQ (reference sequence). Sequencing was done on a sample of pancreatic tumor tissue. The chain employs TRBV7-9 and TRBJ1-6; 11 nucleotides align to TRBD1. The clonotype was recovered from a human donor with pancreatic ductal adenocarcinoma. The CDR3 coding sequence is TGTGCCAGCAGCTTGGGACAGGGGGATTCACCCCTCCACTTT. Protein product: CASSLGQGDSPLHF. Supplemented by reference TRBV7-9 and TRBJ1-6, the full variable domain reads DTGVSQNPRHKITKRGQNVTFRCDPISEHNRLYWYRQTLGQGPEFLTYFQNEAQLEKSRLLSDRFSAERPKGSFSTLEIQRTEQGDSAMYLCASSLGQGDSPLHFGNGTRLTVT.